These 29 T cell receptor beta chains were sequenced from one sample in a study of human T cells and chemical hapten exposure. TCRdb recomputed calls from the RACE reads with MiXCR, one row per CDR3 protein. This table holds some 32,000 distinct CDR3 sequences, 5.5% to 6.5% found once. Time point specified: patch test 3, about 24 weeks after DPC sensitization. The sample's treatment: therapeutic diphenylcyclopropenone sensitization with weekly scalp DPC. Sequenced material: whole blood, taken in connection with sensitization to the hapten diphenylcyclopropenone (DPC). The origin of the receptors is a man between 25 and 39 years old with alopecia areata. Some clones in this sample may be carry-over from other donors' samples.

This clonotype has a count of ten or more. This chain links TRBV6-2 or TRBV6-3 with TRBJ2-1; D is tentatively TRBD1 or TRBD2 (6 bases each). V shed 10 bases and J shed 5 bases, with 18 bases lying between them. The V gene's germline CDR1 is MNHEY and CDR2 SVGEGT. This CDR3 has 14 amino acids. The CDR3 spells CATLPWGAHNEQFF. CDR3 in DNA: TGTGCCACCCTCCCATGGGGGGCCCACAATGAGCAGTTCTTC.

This clonotype occurred many times. This chain joins TRBV7-3 and TRBJ2-5; D gene unclear. V lost 4 bases and J lost 5, with 11 bases in between. CDR3 length: 13 residues. Germline assignment: CDR1 SGHTA and CDR2 FQGTGA. The DNA of the CDR3 is TGTGCCAGCAGCTCTACACGGTTCGAGACCCAGTACTTC. Amino acids: CASSSTRFETQYF.

This chain uses TRBV27 with TRBJ2-7; D may be TRBD1 or TRBD2 (5 bases each). Germline loops: CDR1 MNHEY, CDR2 SMNVEV (reference sequence). The CDR3 sequence is 13 residues long. Between the trimmed V and J ends, which lost 3 bases and 3 bases, there was a span of 9 bases. CDR3 in DNA: TGTGCCAGCAGTTTCGGGGACGACTACGAGCAGTACTTC. Protein product: CASSFGDDYEQYF.

This clonotype appeared many times. The J gene is TRBJ2-2, the V gene TRBV11-2; D is uncertain. The CDR3 consists of 11 residues. The V end lost 3 bases, the J end lost 7 bases, and 3 bases lay between the germline ends. Germline V lookup: CDR1 SGHAT, CDR2 FQNNGV. The CDR3 DNA is TGTGCCAGCAGCTTTGGCGGGGAGCTGTTTTTT. It translates to CASSFGGELFF.

This clonotype was detected many times. This chain links TRBV2 with TRBJ2-2; TRBD1 matches at 9 bases. The length of the CDR3 is 13 residues. CDR1 and CDR2 (germline): SNHLY, FYNNEI. Unmatched junction bases numbered 4, after V lost 6 bases and J lost 8 bases. The DNA of the CDR3 is TGTGCCAGCAGAGTACAGGGGGCAGGGGAGCTGTTTTTT. Translated, it gives CASRVQGAGELFF.

This clonotype was seen ten or more times. V gene TRBV7-2 combines with J gene TRBJ2-5; 8 nucleotides match TRBD2. The J segment lost 5 bases and the V segment lost 5 bases, leaving 7 bases of the junction unmatched. The CDR3 is made up of 14 amino acids. Germline CDR1 SGHTA, CDR2 FQGNSA. CDR3: CASSVRGGLETQYF. The CDR3, as DNA: TGTGCCAGCAGCGTCCGGGGGGGCCTGGAGACCCAGTACTTC.

The genes are TRBV7-2 and TRBJ2-5, with D unclear. The CDR3 length is 12 residues. Trimming removed 3 bases at V and 2 bases at J, with 4 bases between. The V gene's germline CDR1 is SGHTA and CDR2 FQGNSA. The CDR3 nucleotides are TGTGCCAGCAGCTTGGGTCAAGAGACCCAGTACTTC. Translation gives CASSLGQETQYF. Using reference TRBV7-2 and TRBJ2-5 for the parts outside the CDR3, the full variable domain is GAGVSQSPSNKVTEKGKDVELRCDPISGHTALYWYRQSLGQGLEFLIYFQGNSAPDKSGLPSDRFSAERTGGSVSTLTIQRTQQEDSAVYLCASSLGQETQYFGPGTRLLVL.

This clonotype was seen a handful of times. The rearrangement joins TRBV9 to TRBJ2-7; a weak D match, TRBD1 (6 bases). Trimming took 4 bases from V and 9 from J, leaving 17 bases between them. This CDR3 region has 13 residues. Germline V CDR1 and CDR2: SGDLS, YYNGEE. CDR3 sequence: CASSPGQWSMQYF. The CDR3 DNA is TGTGCCAGCAGCCCCGGACAGTGGTCGATGCAGTACTTC.

This clonotype was recorded at least ten times. The chain is built from TRBV20-1 and TRBJ2-1; D might be TRBD1 (6 bases). CDR3 length equals 15 residues. The V gene's germline CDR1 is DFQATT and CDR2 SNEGSKA (reference sequence). V was cut by 1 base and J by 4 bases, with 14 bases left in between. CDR3 DNA sequence: TGCAGTGCTAGAGGAGGGACAACGACGTACAATGAGCAGTTCTTC. This codes for CSARGGTTTYNEQFF.

The table lists this clonotype with many counts. The rearrangement links TRBV4-3 to TRBJ2-3; D not resolved. Germline CDR1 is LGHNA and CDR2 is YSLEER. The CDR3 totals 15 residues. The V end was cut by 1 base, the J end by 3 bases, with 11 bases between. The CDR3 DNA sequence: TGCGCCAGCAGCCAAGGCAGTCCTTGGACAGATACGCAGTATTTT. Translation gives CASSQGSPWTDTQYF.

Remarks on this clonotype: This could be a read error, since a much larger clone is one nucleotide away. Without the conserved terminal phenylalanine or tryptophan, this CDR3 likely stems from a read error. This sequence joins TRBV29-1 and TRBJ2-3; D is uncertain. Germline loops: CDR1 SQVTM, CDR2 ANQGSEA. The length of the CDR3 is 8 residues. V lost 1 base and J lost 10, with 0 bases in between. CDR3: CSVEAQYS. CDR3 DNA sequence: TGCAGCGTTGAAGCGCAGTATTCT.

This clonotype was seen ten or more times. The J gene is TRBJ2-3, the V gene TRBV4-1, with 11 bases lining up with TRBD2. Germline trimming cut 3 bases from V and 3 bases from J; bases unmatched to any gene: 5. The CDR3 contains 16 residues. CDR1 and CDR2 from the germline V gene are MGHRA and YSYEKL. The CDR3 loop reads CASSHLRTSGTDTQYF. CDR3 bases: TGCGCCAGCAGCCACCTAAGGACTAGCGGGACAGATACGCAGTATTTT.

This clonotype came up a few times. The genes are TRBV7-2 and TRBJ2-7; either TRBD1 or TRBD2 may supply D (5 bases each). Germline CDR1 is SGHTA and CDR2 is FQGNSA. Trimming took 1 base from V and 2 from J, leaving 9 bases between them. CDR3 size: 14 residues. The CDR3 sequence is CASSLGRDAYEQYF. The CDR3 DNA reads TGTGCCAGCAGCTTAGGCAGGGACGCCTACGAGCAGTACTTC.

The table lists this clonotype with many counts. V gene TRBV19 combines with J gene TRBJ2-6, with unresolved D. Germline lookup yields CDR1 LNHDA and CDR2 SQIVND (reference sequence). V shed 8 bases and J shed 0 bases, with 8 bases lying between them. The CDR3 covers 14 residues. Written as DNA, the CDR3 is TGTGCCAGTTCGGACGGCTCTGGGGCCAACGTCCTGACTTTC. This codes for CASSDGSGANVLTF. The entire variable domain, with the rest obtained from reference TRBV19 and TRBJ2-6, is as follows: DGGITQSPKYLFRKEGQNVTLSCEQNLNHDAMYWYRQDPGQGLRLIYYSQIVNDFQKGDIAEGYSVSREKKESFPLTVTSAQKNPTAFYLCASSDGSGANVLTFGAGSRLTVL.

There are a few counts of this clonotype. The chain joins TRBV20-1 to TRBJ1-1, with TRBD1 as a possible D gene (5 bases). Trimming took 0 bases from V and 4 from J, leaving 9 bases between them. Germline assignment: CDR1 DFQATT and CDR2 SNEGSKA (reference sequence). This CDR3 comprises 13 residues. DNA of the CDR3: TGCAGTGCTAGAGATCCAGGGTCCACTGAAGCTTTCTTT. Its protein is CSARDPGSTEAFF.

This clonotype was counted at least ten times. The V gene is TRBV6-6, the J gene TRBJ1-5; D may be TRBD1 (6 bases). The CDR3 consists of 14 residues. CDR1 and CDR2 from the germline V gene are MNHNY and SVGAGI (reference sequence). Trimming stripped 5 bases from V and 2 bases from J, with 10 bases between. The CDR3, as DNA: TGTGCCAGCAGTCCAGGGGCGGGCAATCAGCCCCAGCATTTT. Amino acid sequence: CASSPGAGNQPQHF.

The rearrangement uses TRBV4-1 and TRBJ2-5; weak D call: TRBD1 (5 bases). V lost 1 base, J lost 3 bases, and 6 bases lay in between. Germline V gene sequence: CDR1 MGHRA, CDR2 YSYEKL. The CDR3 length is 13 residues. The CDR3 nucleotides read TGCGCCAGCAGCCAAGTAGGGGAAGAGACCCAGTACTTC. This gives the protein CASSQVGEETQYF.

Ten or more counts support this clonotype. The J gene is TRBJ2-1, the V gene TRBV27; the D gene could be TRBD1 or TRBD2 (5 bases each). This CDR3 contains 15 residues. CDR1 MNHEY and CDR2 SMNVEV come from the germline V gene (reference sequence). Trimming removed 4 bases from V and 10 bases from J, with 20 bases in between. As DNA, the CDR3 is TGTGCCAGCAGTTCACCCCGGCCGGGGCTTGGGGAGCAGTTCTTC. It yields the protein CASSSPRPGLGEQFF.

Ten or more counts support this clonotype. V is TRBV12-3 or TRBV12-4 and J is TRBJ2-1, with 7 bases aligning to TRBD1. The CDR3 runs to 14 residues. Trimming took 9 bases from V and 3 from J; bases not matched to a gene: 8. CDR3 DNA sequence: TGTGCCAGTGACATGGGGACAGACTACAATGAGCAGTTCTTC. Amino acid sequence: CASDMGTDYNEQFF.

This clonotype was detected many times. CDR3 amino acids: CAWSSQENQPQHF. The CDR3 DNA is TGTGCCTGGAGTTCGCAGGAAAATCAGCCCCAGCATTTT. The V gene is TRBV30, the J gene TRBJ1-5; D remains ambiguous. The CDR3 is 13 residues long. Germline CDR1 GTSNPN, CDR2 SVGIG (reference sequence). V lost 2 bases, J lost 4 bases, and 9 bases lay in between.

In this sample, this clonotype turned up many times. The chain carries TRBV19 and TRBJ2-7, with D possibly TRBD1 on 6 matching bases. V was shortened by 3 bases and J by 7 bases, with 13 bases between the two germline ends. Germline V gene sequence: CDR1 LNHDA, CDR2 SQIVND (reference sequence). This CDR3 is built from 13 residues. CDR3 protein: CASSIDRTGEQYF. CDR3 bases: TGTGCCAGTAGTATTGACAGGACCGGGGAGCAGTACTTC.

This clonotype has more than one count but fewer than ten. The chain links TRBV20-1 to TRBJ2-5; D might be TRBD2 (6 bases). This CDR3 has 14 amino acids. The germline V gene encodes CDR1 DFQATT and CDR2 SNEGSKA (reference sequence). Trimming removed 4 bases at V and 2 bases at J, with 14 bases between. This chain's CDR3 is CSAILLAAQETQYF. In DNA, the CDR3 is TGCAGTGCTATATTACTAGCTGCACAAGAGACCCAGTACTTC.

The sample holds many counts of this clonotype. This CDR3 is CAWSVSGNEQFF. CDR3 coding DNA: TGTGCCTGGAGTGTAAGTGGGAATGAGCAGTTCTTC. The rearrangement links TRBV30 to TRBJ2-1; D remains unclear. Trimming shortened V by 0 bases and J by 7 bases, and 7 bases separated the two germline ends. This CDR3 is built from 12 residues. The germline gives CDR1 GTSNPN, CDR2 SVGIG (reference sequence).

In this sample, this clonotype turned up many times. The chain recombines TRBV20-1 with TRBJ2-6; the D is unclear. Germline CDR1 reads DFQATT; CDR2 reads SNEGSKA (reference sequence). The CDR3 contains 14 residues. Trimming removed 3 bases from V and 2 bases from J, with 8 bases in between. The CDR3 loop is CSASRATGANVLTF. CDR3 in DNA: TGCAGTGCTAGTCGGGCTACTGGGGCCAACGTCCTGACTTTC.

This clonotype appeared many times. The chain links TRBV6-5 to TRBJ1-6; TRBD1 agrees at 7 bases. V trimming: 6 bases; J trimming: 8 bases; junction bases outside the gene matches: 7. Germline loops: CDR1 MNHEY, CDR2 SVGAGI. The CDR3 spans 14 residues. CDR3 nucleotides: TGTGCCAGCAGACGACAGGGAGGGGATTCACCCCTCCACTTT. This translates into CASRRQGGDSPLHF.

Many counts were recorded for this clonotype. The V and J genes are TRBV6-2 or TRBV6-3 and TRBJ1-5; D possibly corresponds to TRBD1 (6 bases). The CDR3 contains 16 residues. Trimming removed 2 bases from V and 3 bases from J, with 14 bases in between. The germline CDR1 and CDR2 sequences are MNHEY and SVGEGT. The CDR3 bases are TGTGCCAGCAGTTACCCGGACAGCGGCTACAATCAGCCCCAGCATTTT. Its protein product is CASSYPDSGYNQPQHF.

This chain uses TRBV12-3 or TRBV12-4 with TRBJ2-7; no definite D call. The V and J ends lost 3 bases and 1 base respectively, with 7 bases between them. The CDR3 consists of 13 residues. The DNA of the CDR3 is TGTGCCAGCAGTTTTGGCACGTCCTACGAGCAGTACTTC. Encoded protein: CASSFGTSYEQYF.

This clonotype was observed many times. The chain is built from TRBV7-9 and TRBJ2-1; 11 bases align to TRBD2. Germline assignment: CDR1 SEHNR and CDR2 FQNEAQ (reference sequence). Trimming took 7 bases from V and 15 from J; bases not matched to a gene: 20. This CDR3 region has 16 residues. CDR3 sequence: CASTPTSTSGSPTRFF. CDR3 DNA sequence: TGTGCCAGCACTCCCACTTCCACTAGCGGGAGTCCAACCCGGTTCTTC.

This clonotype came up many times. This sequence joins TRBV27 and TRBJ1-2; D is perhaps TRBD1 (6 bases). Germline V gene data show CDR1 as MNHEY and CDR2 as SMNVEV (reference sequence). Trimming shortened V by 5 bases and J by 0 bases, and 13 bases separated the two germline ends. The CDR3 is 15 residues long. CDR3 region: CASSTHRVSNYGYTF. In nucleotides, the CDR3 is TGTGCCAGCAGTACCCACAGGGTGTCTAACTATGGCTACACCTTC.